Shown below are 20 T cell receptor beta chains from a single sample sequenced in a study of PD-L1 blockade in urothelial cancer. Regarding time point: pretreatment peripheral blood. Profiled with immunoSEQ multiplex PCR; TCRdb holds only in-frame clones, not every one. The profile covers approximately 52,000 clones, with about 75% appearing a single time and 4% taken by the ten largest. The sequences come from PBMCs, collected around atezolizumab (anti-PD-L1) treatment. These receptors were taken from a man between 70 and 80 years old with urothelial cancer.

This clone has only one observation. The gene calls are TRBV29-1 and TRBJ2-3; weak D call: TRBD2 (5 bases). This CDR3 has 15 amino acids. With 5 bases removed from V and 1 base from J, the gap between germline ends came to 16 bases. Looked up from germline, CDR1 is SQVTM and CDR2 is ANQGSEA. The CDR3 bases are TGCAGCGTTCCTGGGCCAGGAGGAGGCACAGATACGCAGTATTTT. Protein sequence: CSVPGPGGGTDTQYF.

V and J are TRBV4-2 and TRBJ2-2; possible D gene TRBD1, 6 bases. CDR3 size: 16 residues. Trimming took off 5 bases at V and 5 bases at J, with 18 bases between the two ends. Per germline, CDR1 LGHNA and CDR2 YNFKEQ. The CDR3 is CASSYGTAGATGELFF. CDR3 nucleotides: TGTGCCAGCAGCTACGGGACGGCAGGGGCAACCGGGGAGCTGTTTTTT.

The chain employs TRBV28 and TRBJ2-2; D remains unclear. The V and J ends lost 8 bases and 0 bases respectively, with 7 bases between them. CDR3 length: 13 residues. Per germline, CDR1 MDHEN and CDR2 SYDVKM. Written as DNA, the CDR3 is TGTGCCAGCGTCAAGCCGAACACCGGGGAGCTGTTTTTT. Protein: CASVKPNTGELFF. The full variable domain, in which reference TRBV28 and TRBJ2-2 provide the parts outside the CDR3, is DVKVTQSSRYLVKRTGEKVFLECVQDMDHENMFWYRQDPGLGLRLIYFSYDVKMKEKGDIPEGYSVSREKKERFSLILESASTNQTSMYLCASVKPNTGELFFGEGSRLTVL.

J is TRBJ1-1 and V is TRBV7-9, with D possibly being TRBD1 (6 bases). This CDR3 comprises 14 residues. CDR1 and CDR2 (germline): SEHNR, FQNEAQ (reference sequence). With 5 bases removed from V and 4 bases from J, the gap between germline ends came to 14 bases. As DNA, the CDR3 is TGTGCCAGCAGCGGGCAGGGGAGGGGCACTGAAGCTTTCTTT. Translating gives CASSGQGRGTEAFF.

The CDR3 sequence: CASSLGGGQNTEAFF. As DNA, the CDR3 is TGTGCCAGCAGCTTGGGAGGGGGACAGAACACTGAAGCTTTCTTT. This chain links TRBV5-5 with TRBJ1-1; the D gene is possibly TRBD1 (6 bases). This CDR3 has 15 amino acids. Deletions cut 0 bases from V and 1 base from J, with 10 bases between. Germline CDR1 SGHKS, CDR2 YYEKEE (reference sequence).

The DNA of the CDR3 is TGTGCCAGCAGCCAAAGGGGGGGACTAGCGGCCTACGAGCAGTACTTC. Amino acid sequence: CASSQRGGLAAYEQYF. The rearrangement uses TRBV14 and TRBJ2-7; TRBD2 agrees at 11 bases. The germline V gene has CDR1 SGHDN and CDR2 FVKESK. The ends lost 2 bases at V and 2 bases at J; junction bases unmatched: 5. The CDR3 sequence is 16 residues long.

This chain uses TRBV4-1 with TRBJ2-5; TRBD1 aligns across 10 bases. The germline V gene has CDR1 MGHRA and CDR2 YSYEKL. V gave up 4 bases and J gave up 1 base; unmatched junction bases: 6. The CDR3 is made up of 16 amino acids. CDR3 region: CASSPGQGVIQETQYF. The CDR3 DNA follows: TGCGCCAGCAGCCCCGGACAGGGGGTCATCCAAGAGACCCAGTACTTC.

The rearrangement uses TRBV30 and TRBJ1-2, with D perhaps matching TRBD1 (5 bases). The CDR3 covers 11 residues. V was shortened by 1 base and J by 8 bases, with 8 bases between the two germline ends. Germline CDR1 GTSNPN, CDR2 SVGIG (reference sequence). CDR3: CAWSERGGYTF. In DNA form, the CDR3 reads TGTGCCTGGAGTGAGCGGGGCGGCTACACCTTC.

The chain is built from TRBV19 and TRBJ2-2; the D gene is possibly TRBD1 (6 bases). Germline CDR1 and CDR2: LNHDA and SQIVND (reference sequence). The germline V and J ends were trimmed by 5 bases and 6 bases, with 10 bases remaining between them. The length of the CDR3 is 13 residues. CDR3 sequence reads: CASSREGAGELFF. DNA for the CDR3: TGTGCCAGTAGTCGAGAGGGGGCCGGGGAGCTGTTTTTT. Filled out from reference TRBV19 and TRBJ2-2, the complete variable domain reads DGGITQSPKYLFRKEGQNVTLSCEQNLNHDAMYWYRQDPGQGLRLIYYSQIVNDFQKGDIAEGYSVSREKKESFPLTVTSAQKNPTAFYLCASSREGAGELFFGEGSRLTVL.

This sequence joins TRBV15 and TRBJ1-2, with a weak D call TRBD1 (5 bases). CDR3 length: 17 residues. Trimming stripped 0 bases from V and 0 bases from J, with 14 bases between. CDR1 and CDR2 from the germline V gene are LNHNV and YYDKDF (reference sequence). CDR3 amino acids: CATSRDPGQGPNYGYTF. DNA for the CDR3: TGTGCCACCAGCAGAGATCCTGGGCAGGGTCCTAACTATGGCTACACCTTC.

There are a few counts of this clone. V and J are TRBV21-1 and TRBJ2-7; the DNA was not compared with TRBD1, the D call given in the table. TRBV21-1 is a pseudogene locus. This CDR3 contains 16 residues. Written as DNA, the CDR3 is TGTGCCAGCAGCTCAGTTTCCGGGACAGTGTCCTACGAGCAGTACTTC. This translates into CASSSVSGTVSYEQYF.

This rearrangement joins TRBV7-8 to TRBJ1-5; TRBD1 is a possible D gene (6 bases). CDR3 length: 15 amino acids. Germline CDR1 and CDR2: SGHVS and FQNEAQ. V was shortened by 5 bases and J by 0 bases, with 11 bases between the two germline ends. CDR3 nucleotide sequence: TGTGCCAGCAGCCCAGGGGAAAATAGCAATCAGCCCCAGCATTTT. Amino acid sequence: CASSPGENSNQPQHF.

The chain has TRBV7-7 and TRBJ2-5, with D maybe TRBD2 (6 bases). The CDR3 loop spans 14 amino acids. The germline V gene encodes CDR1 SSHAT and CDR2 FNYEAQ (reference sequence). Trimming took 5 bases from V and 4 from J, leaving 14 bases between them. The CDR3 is CASSPGQGGETQYF. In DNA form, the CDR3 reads TGTGCCAGCAGCCCGGGGCAGGGAGGAGAGACCCAGTACTTC.

The chain's CDR3 is CASSYDRAQLKQYF. For the CDR3, the DNA is TGCGCCAGCAGCTACGACAGGGCTCAGCTGAAGCAGTACTTC. This sequence joins TRBV4-1 and TRBJ2-7, with 7 bases identical to TRBD1. The CDR3 is 14 amino acids. J gave up 8 bases and V 5 bases, and 12 bases lay outside the gene matches. Germline V CDR1 and CDR2: MGHRA, YSYEKL.

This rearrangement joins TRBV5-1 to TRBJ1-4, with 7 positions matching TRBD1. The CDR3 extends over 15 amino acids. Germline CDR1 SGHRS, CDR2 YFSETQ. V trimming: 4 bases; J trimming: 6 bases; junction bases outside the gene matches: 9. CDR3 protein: CASSPQGRGDEKLFF. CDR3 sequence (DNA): TGCGCCAGCAGCCCGCAGGGCAGGGGGGATGAAAAACTGTTTTTT.

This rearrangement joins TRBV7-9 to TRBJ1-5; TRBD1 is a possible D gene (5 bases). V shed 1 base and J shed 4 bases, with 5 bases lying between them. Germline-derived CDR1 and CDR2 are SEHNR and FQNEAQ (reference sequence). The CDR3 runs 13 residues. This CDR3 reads CASSLGQNQPQHF. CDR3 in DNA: TGTGCCAGCAGCTTAGGACAGAATCAGCCCCAGCATTTT.

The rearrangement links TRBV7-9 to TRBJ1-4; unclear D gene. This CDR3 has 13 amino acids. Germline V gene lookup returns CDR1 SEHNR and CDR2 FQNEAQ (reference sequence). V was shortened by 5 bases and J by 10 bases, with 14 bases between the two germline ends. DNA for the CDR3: TGTGCCAGCAGCGGCCGTAGAGGTCTAAAACTGTTTTTT. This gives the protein CASSGRRGLKLFF.

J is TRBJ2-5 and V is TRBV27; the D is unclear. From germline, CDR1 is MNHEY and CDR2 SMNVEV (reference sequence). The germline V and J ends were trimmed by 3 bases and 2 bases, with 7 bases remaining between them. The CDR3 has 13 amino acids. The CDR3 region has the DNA TGTGCCAGCAGTTTGAGGCGGCAAGAGACCCAGTACTTC. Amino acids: CASSLRRQETQYF.

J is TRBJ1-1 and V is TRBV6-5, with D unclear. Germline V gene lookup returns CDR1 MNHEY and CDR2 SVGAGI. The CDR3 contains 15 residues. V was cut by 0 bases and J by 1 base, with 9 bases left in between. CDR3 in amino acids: CASSYSRRSNTEAFF. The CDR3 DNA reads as TGTGCCAGCAGTTACTCGCGGCGGTCGAACACTGAAGCTTTCTTT.

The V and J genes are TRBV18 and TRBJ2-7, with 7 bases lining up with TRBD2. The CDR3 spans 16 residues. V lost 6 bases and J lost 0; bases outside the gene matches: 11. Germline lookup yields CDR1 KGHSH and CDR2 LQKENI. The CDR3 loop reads CASSGRGSEASYEQYF. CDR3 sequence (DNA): TGTGCCAGCTCGGGGAGGGGATCGGAGGCCTCCTACGAGCAGTACTTC.